This entry is about one T cell receptor beta chain. Its antigen is undetermined. Assay used: immunoSEQ multiplex PCR; TCRdb lists only in-frame clones, some missing. The sample records 15,000 to 20,000 clones, roughly 87% being singletons. With autoimmune disease history or systemic immunosuppression, patients were excluded. The data were obtained in a study of OX40 agonist ivuxolimab in advanced cancers. V gave up 0 bases and J gave up 4 bases, with 13 bases separating them. This CDR3 is 15 amino acids long. Germline V CDR1 and CDR2: SEHNR, FQNEAQ (reference sequence). Study-wide results and limits: Relatively little clonal expansion, among the lowest observed, appeared in partial responders at 0.1-3.0 mg/kg.

The rearrangement uses TRBV7-9 and TRBJ2-7; D is possibly TRBD2 (6 bases). The sample in question was CD4+ or CD8+ T cells sorted from blood, obtained in a trial of the OX40 agonist ivuxolimab. This receptor was obtained from an adult with an advanced solid tumor such as melanoma, head and neck, liver or kidney cancer. This chain's CDR3 is CASSLAPSAGYEQYF. The DNA for the CDR3 is TGTGCCAGCAGCTTAGCGCCTAGCGCGGGGTACGAGCAGTACTTC. Full variable domain (outside the CDR3, taken from reference TRBV7-9 and TRBJ2-7): DTGVSQNPRHKITKRGQNVTFRCDPISEHNRLYWYRQTLGQGPEFLTYFQNEAQLEKSRLLSDRFSAERPKGSFSTLEIQRTEQGDSAMYLCASSLAPSAGYEQYFGPGTRLTVT.